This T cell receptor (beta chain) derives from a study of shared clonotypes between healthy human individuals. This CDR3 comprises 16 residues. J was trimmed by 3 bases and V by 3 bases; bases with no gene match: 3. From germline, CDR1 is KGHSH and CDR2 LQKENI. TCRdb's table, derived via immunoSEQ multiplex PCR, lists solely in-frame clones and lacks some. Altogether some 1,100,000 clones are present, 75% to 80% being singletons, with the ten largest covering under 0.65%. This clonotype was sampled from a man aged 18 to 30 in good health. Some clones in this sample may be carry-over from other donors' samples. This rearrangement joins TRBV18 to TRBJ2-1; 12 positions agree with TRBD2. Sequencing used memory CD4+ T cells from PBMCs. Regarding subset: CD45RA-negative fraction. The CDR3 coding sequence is TGTGCCAGCTCACCGACTAGCGGGGGAAACTACAATGAGCAGTTCTTC. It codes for CASSPTSGGNYNEQFF. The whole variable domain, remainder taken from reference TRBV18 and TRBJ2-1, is NAGVMQNPRHLVRRRGQEARLRCSPMKGHSHVYWYRQLPEEGLKFMVYLQKENIIDESGMPKERFSAEFPKEGPSILRIQQVVRGDSAAYFCASSPTSGGNYNEQFFGPGTRLTVL.